This entry lists 21 T cell receptor beta chains sequenced from one sample in a study of T cell responses to AZD1222 COVID-19 vaccine. Some clones are missing from TCRdb's copy, which holds only in-frame ones; the method was immunoSEQ multiplex PCR. The data contain about 120,000 clones, about 90% of them singletons. The material sequenced was peripheral blood, taken on day 0 of AZD1222 vaccination. Receptors originate from an adult in good health.

The chain couples TRBV6-5 to TRBJ2-2; a possible D gene is TRBD1 (7 bases). This CDR3 comprises 14 residues. V was cut by 8 bases and J by 3 bases, with 13 bases left in between. CDR1 and CDR2 (germline): MNHEY, SVGAGI. The CDR3 sequence is CASRRGPDTGELFF. CDR3 DNA sequence: TGTGCCAGCCGGAGGGGGCCCGACACCGGGGAGCTGTTTTTT.

The V gene is TRBV29-1, the J gene TRBJ1-2; TRBD1 is a possible D gene (6 bases). Per germline, CDR1 SQVTM and CDR2 ANQGSEA. This CDR3 region has 11 residues. V was pared by 4 bases and J by 8 bases, with 11 bases between. The CDR3 spells CSVATGNGYTF. DNA for the CDR3: TGCAGCGTTGCCACAGGGAACGGCTACACCTTC.

CDR3: CASSLGVWETGELFF. The CDR3, as DNA: TGTGCCAGCAGCTTGGGAGTATGGGAGACCGGGGAGCTGTTTTTT. The rearrangement joins TRBV5-4 to TRBJ2-2, with D maybe TRBD2 (5 bases). This CDR3 comprises 15 residues. The V gene's germline CDR1 is SGHNT and CDR2 YYREEE (reference sequence). Trimming left V 0 bases short and J 5 bases short, with 11 bases between.

The chain combines TRBV28 with TRBJ2-4, with a possible D match to TRBD2 (5 bases). Per the germline V gene, CDR1 is MDHEN and CDR2 is SYDVKM. V was cut by 5 bases and J by 1 base, with 18 bases left in between. The CDR3 contains 17 residues. The CDR3 here is CASSPPWGAGAKNIQYF. The CDR3 DNA is TGTGCCAGCAGTCCACCGTGGGGAGCCGGGGCCAAAAACATTCAGTACTTC.

The V and J genes are TRBV6-6 and TRBJ1-5; TRBD1 might be the D (5 bases). The length of the CDR3 is 16 residues. CDR1 and CDR2 (germline): MNHNY, SVGAGI (reference sequence). Trimming removed 2 bases at V and 3 bases at J, with 14 bases between. The CDR3 coding sequence is TGTGCCAGCAGTTACGGGGACGAGATCCCCAATCAGCCCCAGCATTTT. Protein product: CASSYGDEIPNQPQHF.

The chain couples TRBV10-2 to TRBJ2-1, with 14 bases matching TRBD2. The CDR3 runs to 16 residues. V shed 5 bases, J shed 7 bases, and the junction held 7 bases outside the gene matches. Germline CDR1 and CDR2: WSHSY and SAAADI. The CDR3 loop reads CASSMTSGRAGNEQFF. Written as DNA, the CDR3 is TGCGCCAGCAGTATGACTAGCGGGAGGGCTGGTAATGAGCAGTTCTTC.

The V gene is TRBV5-1, the J gene TRBJ2-3, with D unclear. V lost 4 bases, J lost 6 bases, and 6 bases lay in between. There are 11 residues in the CDR3. Germline V gene lookup returns CDR1 SGHRS and CDR2 YFSETQ. CDR3 residues: CASSDLDTQYF. DNA of the CDR3: TGCGCCAGCAGCGACCTGGATACGCAGTATTTT.

The V gene is TRBV2, the J gene TRBJ1-2, with a possible D match to TRBD1 (5 bases). The CDR3 runs to 12 residues. The germline CDR1 and CDR2 sequences are SNHLY and FYNNEI. V dropped 7 bases and J dropped 3 bases, with 9 bases sitting between them. Here the CDR3 reads CASIRGDYGYTF. The CDR3 bases are TGTGCCAGCATTCGAGGGGACTATGGCTACACCTTC.

The CDR3 spells CASSLHNEQFF. The CDR3 DNA reads TGTGCCAGCAGTCTGCACAATGAGCAGTTCTTC. This chain links TRBV2 with TRBJ2-1; D is unclear. The CDR3 runs 11 residues. Trimming took off 5 bases at V and 5 bases at J, with 4 bases between the two ends. Germline CDR1 reads SNHLY; CDR2 reads FYNNEI.

Only one count was recorded for this clone. V gene TRBV2 combines with J gene TRBJ1-2; D gene uncertain. CDR1 and CDR2 (germline): SNHLY, FYNNEI. The CDR3 has 13 residues. Trimming removed 6 bases at V and 10 bases at J, with 18 bases between. The CDR3 is CASSSQRPDFYTF. In DNA form, the CDR3 reads TGTGCCAGCAGCTCACAGCGACCGGACTTCTACACCTTC.

The J gene is TRBJ2-7, the V gene TRBV5-1; D is perhaps TRBD1 (5 bases). Germline assignment: CDR1 SGHRS and CDR2 YFSETQ. The ends were cut back, 2 bases at V and 0 bases at J, with 6 bases in the middle. CDR3 length: 13 residues. In DNA form, the CDR3 reads TGCGCCAGCAGCTTTGACAGCTCCTACGAGCAGTACTTC. Its translation is CASSFDSSYEQYF. Supplemented by reference TRBV5-1 and TRBJ2-7, the full variable domain reads KAGVTQTPRYLIKTRGQQVTLSCSPISGHRSVSWYQQTPGQGLQFLFEYFSETQRNKGNFPGRFSGRQFSNSRSEMNVSTLELGDSALYLCASSFDSSYEQYFGPGTRLTVT.

The chain uses TRBV11-3 and TRBJ2-2; D is undetermined. Germline lookup yields CDR1 SGHNT and CDR2 YENEEA. This CDR3 spans 12 amino acids. V lost 2 bases to trimming and J lost 3 bases, with 1 base between them. CDR3 sequence reads: CASSLHTGELFF. CDR3 DNA sequence: TGTGCCAGCAGCTTACACACCGGGGAGCTGTTTTTT.

This chain uses TRBV5-1 with TRBJ2-7; D possibly matches TRBD1 or TRBD2 (6 bases each). V lost 4 bases and J 0 bases, leaving 17 bases between the germline ends. CDR3 length: 16 residues. The germline CDR1 and CDR2 sequences are SGHRS and YFSETQ. The CDR3 DNA follows: TGCGCCAGCAGCCTGATAGGGGGAGGCGCCTCCTACGAGCAGTACTTC. Amino acid sequence: CASSLIGGGASYEQYF.

The chain employs TRBV2 and TRBJ1-1, with D possibly being TRBD1 (5 bases). In germline, CDR1 is SNHLY, CDR2 FYNNEI. Trimming took off 3 bases at V and 0 bases at J, with 14 bases between the two ends. The CDR3 has 16 amino acids. CDR3 amino acids: CASSEGTADMNTEAFF. The CDR3 DNA sequence: TGTGCCAGCAGTGAGGGGACGGCAGACATGAACACTGAAGCTTTCTTT.

This chain joins TRBV3-1 (or the pseudogene TRBV3-2) and TRBJ2-1; D gene uncertain. Between the trimmed V and J ends, which lost 1 base and 10 bases, there was a span of 8 bases. The CDR3 length is 12 residues. Germline lookup yields CDR1 LGHDT and CDR2 YNNKEL (reference sequence). The CDR3 here is CASSQGGWEQFF. CDR3 bases: TGTGCCAGCAGCCAAGGGGGTTGGGAGCAGTTCTTC.

The gene calls are TRBV7-9 and TRBJ1-5; D is unclear. The CDR3 loop spans 13 amino acids. Trimming pared 4 bases from V and 4 bases from J, leaving 8 bases between. Germline-derived CDR1 and CDR2 are SEHNR and FQNEAQ (reference sequence). CDR3 coding DNA: TGTGCCAGCAGCTCGACGATTAATCAGCCCCAGCATTTT. Translation gives CASSSTINQPQHF.

The rearrangement links TRBV4-1 to TRBJ2-7, with D possibly being TRBD2 (5 bases). Trimming removed 0 bases from V and 3 bases from J, with 21 bases in between. The CDR3 runs to 18 residues. Germline loops: CDR1 MGHRA, CDR2 YSYEKL. CDR3 nucleotides: TGCGCCAGCAGCCAAGACTCGGGTTTTCTAGCTCCACACTACGAGCAGTACTTC. This gives the protein CASSQDSGFLAPHYEQYF.

In its sample, this clone was seen once. The J gene is TRBJ1-3, the V gene TRBV6-5; unclear D gene. Trimming left V 0 bases short and J 4 bases short, with 7 bases between. Germline CDR1 reads MNHEY; CDR2 reads SVGAGI. The CDR3 covers 14 residues. CDR3: CASSYSSGGNTIYF. DNA of the CDR3: TGTGCCAGCAGTTACTCCTCAGGCGGAAACACCATATATTTT.

This rearrangement joins TRBV12-5 to TRBJ2-1; TRBD2 matches 7 bases. The CDR3 sequence is 15 residues long. Germline-derived CDR1 and CDR2 are LGHNT and FRNRAP. V lost 3 bases and J lost 5; bases outside the gene matches: 7. Here the CDR3 reads CASGLGLAVHNEQFF. The CDR3 nucleotides are TGTGCTAGTGGTTTAGGGCTAGCGGTACACAATGAGCAGTTCTTC.

The chain carries TRBV7-2 and TRBJ1-2, with unresolved D. Looked up from germline, CDR1 is SGHTA and CDR2 is FQGNSA. The germline V and J ends were trimmed by 4 bases and 6 bases, with 12 bases remaining between them. The CDR3 contains 13 residues. This CDR3 is CASSSRSANGYTF. The CDR3 DNA reads as TGTGCCAGCAGCTCTAGGTCAGCGAATGGCTACACCTTC.

The rearrangement uses TRBV9 and TRBJ2-6; tentative D call: TRBD1 (5 bases). The CDR3 is made up of 19 amino acids. V gave up 2 bases and J gave up 0 bases, with 18 bases separating them. Germline V lookup: CDR1 SGDLS, CDR2 YYNGEE. For the CDR3, the DNA is TGTGCCAGCAGCGTTCAATCCCGGACACGTAACTCTGGGGCCAACGTCCTGACTTTC. This translates into CASSVQSRTRNSGANVLTF.